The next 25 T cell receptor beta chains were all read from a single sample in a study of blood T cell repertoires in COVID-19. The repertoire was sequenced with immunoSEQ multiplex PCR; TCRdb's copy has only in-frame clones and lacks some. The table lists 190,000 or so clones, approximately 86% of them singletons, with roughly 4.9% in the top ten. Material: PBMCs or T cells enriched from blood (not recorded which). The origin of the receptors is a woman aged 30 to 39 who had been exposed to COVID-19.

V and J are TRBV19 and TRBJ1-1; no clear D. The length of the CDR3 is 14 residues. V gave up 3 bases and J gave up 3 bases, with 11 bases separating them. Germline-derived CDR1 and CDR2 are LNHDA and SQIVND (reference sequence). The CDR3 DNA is TGTGCCAGTAGTATTTCAGATGATTACACTGAAGCTTTCTTT. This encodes CASSISDDYTEAFF.

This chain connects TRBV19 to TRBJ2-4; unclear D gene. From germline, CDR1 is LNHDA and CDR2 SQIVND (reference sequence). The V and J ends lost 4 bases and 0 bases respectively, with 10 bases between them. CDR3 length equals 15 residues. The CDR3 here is CASSSPHGAKNIQYF. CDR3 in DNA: TGTGCCAGTAGTAGCCCCCACGGAGCCAAAAACATTCAGTACTTC.

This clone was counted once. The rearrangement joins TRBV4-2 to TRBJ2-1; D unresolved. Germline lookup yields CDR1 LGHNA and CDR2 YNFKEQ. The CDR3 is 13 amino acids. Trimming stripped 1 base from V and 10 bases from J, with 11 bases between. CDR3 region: CASSQGEAREQFF. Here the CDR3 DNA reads TGTGCCAGCAGCCAAGGCGAAGCGCGGGAGCAGTTCTTC.

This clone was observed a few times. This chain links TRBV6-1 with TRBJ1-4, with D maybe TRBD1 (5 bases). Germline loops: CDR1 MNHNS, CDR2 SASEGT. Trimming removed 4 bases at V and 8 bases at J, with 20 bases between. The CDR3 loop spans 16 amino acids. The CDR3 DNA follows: TGTGCCAGCAGTGGGGGACTTGGACACGACGTGGAAAAACTGTTTTTT. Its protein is CASSGGLGHDVEKLFF.

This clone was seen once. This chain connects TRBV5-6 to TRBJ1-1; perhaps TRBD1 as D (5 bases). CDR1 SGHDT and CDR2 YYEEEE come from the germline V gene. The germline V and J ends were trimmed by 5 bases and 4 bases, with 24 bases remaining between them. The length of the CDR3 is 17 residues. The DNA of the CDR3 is TGTGCCAGCAGTTCCTCCGGGACGCGGGGTGGAGGCACTGAAGCTTTCTTT. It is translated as CASSSSGTRGGGTEAFF.

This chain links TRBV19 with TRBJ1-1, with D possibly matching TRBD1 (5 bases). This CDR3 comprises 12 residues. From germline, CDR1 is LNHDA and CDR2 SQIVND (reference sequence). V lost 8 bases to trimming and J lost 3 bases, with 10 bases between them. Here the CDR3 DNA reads TGTGCCAGTCACAGGCCCGACACTGAAGCTTTCTTT. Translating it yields CASHRPDTEAFF.

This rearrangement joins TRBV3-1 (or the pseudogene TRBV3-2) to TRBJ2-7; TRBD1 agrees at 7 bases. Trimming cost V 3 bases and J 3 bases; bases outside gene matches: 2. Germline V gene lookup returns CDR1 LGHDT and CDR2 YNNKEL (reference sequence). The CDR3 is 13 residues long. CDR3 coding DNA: TGTGCCAGCAGCCAGAGGGACAGCTACGAGCAGTACTTC. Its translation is CASSQRDSYEQYF.

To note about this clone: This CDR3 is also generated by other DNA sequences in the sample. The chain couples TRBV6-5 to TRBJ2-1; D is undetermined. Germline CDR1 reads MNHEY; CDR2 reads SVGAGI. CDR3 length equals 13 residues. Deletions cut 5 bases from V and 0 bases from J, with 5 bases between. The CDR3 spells CASSRSSYNEQFF. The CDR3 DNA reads TGTGCCAGCAGTCGTAGCTCCTACAATGAGCAGTTCTTC.

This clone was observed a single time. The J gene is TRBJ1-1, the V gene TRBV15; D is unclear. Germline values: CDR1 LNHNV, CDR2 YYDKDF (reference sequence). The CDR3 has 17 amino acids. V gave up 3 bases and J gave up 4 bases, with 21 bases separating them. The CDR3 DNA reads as TGTGCCACCAGCAGGACCCGGGAGGCCGGGGAAACCACTGAAGCTTTCTTT. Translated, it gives CATSRTREAGETTEAFF. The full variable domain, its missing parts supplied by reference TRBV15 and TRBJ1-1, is DAMVIQNPRYQVTQFGKPVTLSCSQTLNHNVMYWYQQKSSQAPKLLFHYYDKDFNNEADTPDNFQSRRPNTSFCFLDIRSPGLGDTAMYLCATSRTREAGETTEAFFGQGTRLTVV.

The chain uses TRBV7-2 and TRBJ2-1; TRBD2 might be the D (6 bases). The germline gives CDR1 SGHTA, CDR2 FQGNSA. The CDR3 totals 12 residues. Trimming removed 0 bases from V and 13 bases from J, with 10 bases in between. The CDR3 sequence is CASSLATTSQFF. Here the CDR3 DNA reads TGTGCCAGCAGCTTAGCCACCACTAGCCAGTTCTTC.

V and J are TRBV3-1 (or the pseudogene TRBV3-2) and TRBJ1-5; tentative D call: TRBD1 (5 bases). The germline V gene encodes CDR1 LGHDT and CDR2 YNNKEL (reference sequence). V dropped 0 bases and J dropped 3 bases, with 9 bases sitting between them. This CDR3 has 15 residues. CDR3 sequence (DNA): TGTGCCAGCAGCCAAGACTCGACAGACAATCAGCCCCAGCATTTT. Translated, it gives CASSQDSTDNQPQHF.

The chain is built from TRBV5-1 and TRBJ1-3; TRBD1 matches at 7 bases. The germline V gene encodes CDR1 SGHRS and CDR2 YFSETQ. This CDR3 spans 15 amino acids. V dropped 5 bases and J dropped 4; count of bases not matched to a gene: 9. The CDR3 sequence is CASSQGELQGNTIYF. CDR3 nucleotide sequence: TGCGCCAGCAGTCAGGGGGAGTTACAGGGAAACACCATATATTTT.

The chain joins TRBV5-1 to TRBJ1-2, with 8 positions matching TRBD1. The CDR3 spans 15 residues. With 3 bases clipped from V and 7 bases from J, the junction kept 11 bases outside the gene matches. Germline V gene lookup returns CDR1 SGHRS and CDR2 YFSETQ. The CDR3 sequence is CASSSNLGQGGGYTF. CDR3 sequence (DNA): TGCGCCAGCAGCTCAAACTTAGGACAGGGCGGTGGCTACACCTTC.

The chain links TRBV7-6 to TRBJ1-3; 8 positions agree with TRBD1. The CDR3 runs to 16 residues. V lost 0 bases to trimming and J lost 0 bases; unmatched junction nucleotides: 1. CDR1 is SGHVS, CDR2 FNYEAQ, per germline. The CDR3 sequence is CASSLAGQGSGNTIYF. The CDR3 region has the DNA TGTGCCAGCAGCTTAGCTGGACAGGGCTCTGGAAACACCATATATTTT.

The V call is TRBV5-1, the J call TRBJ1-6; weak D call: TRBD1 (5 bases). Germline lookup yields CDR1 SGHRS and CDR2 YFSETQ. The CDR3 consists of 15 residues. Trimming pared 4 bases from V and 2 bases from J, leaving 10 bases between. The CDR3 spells CASSKADTYNSPLHF. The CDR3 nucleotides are TGCGCCAGCAGCAAGGCGGACACCTATAATTCACCCCTCCACTTT.

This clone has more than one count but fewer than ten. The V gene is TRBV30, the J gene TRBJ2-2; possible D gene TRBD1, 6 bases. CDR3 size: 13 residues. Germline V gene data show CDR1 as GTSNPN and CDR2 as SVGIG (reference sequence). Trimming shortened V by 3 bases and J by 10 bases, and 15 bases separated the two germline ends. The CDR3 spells CAWSLQGVEELFF. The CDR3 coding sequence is TGTGCCTGGAGCCTACAGGGAGTCGAGGAGCTGTTTTTT.

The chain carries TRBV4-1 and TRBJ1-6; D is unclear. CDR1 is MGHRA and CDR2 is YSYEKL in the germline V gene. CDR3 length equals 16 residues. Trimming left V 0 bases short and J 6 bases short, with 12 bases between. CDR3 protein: CASSQDLRSSNSPLHF. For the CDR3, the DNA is TGCGCCAGCAGCCAAGATTTGCGGAGTAGTAATTCACCCCTCCACTTT.

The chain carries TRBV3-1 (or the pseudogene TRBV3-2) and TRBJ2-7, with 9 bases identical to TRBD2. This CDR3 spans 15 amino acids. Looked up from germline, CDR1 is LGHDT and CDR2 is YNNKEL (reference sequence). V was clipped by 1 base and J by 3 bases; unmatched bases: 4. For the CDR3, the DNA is TGTGCCAGCAGCCAAGCCCCAGCGGGGGGCTACGAGCAGTACTTC. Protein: CASSQAPAGGYEQYF.

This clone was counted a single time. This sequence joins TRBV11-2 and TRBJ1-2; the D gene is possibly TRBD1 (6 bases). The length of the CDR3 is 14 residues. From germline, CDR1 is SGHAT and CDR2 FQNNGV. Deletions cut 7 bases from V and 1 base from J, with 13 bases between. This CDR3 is CASTPTGDNYGYTF. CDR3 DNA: TGTGCCAGCACCCCGACAGGAGATAACTATGGCTACACCTTC. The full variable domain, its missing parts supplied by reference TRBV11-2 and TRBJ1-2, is EAGVAQSPRYKIIEKRQSVAFWCNPISGHATLYWYQQILGQGPKLLIQFQNNGVVDDSQLPKDRFSAERLKGVDSTLKIQPAKLEDSAVYLCASTPTGDNYGYTFGSGTRLTVV.

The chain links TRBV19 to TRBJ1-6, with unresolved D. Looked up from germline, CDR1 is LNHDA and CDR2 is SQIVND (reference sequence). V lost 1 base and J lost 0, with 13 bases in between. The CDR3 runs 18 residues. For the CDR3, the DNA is TGTGCCAGTAGTATAGTTGGCAGGCCAAGCTCCTATAATTCACCCCTCCACTTT. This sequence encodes CASSIVGRPSSYNSPLHF. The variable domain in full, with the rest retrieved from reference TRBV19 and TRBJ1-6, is DGGITQSPKYLFRKEGQNVTLSCEQNLNHDAMYWYRQDPGQGLRLIYYSQIVNDFQKGDIAEGYSVSREKKESFPLTVTSAQKNPTAFYLCASSIVGRPSSYNSPLHFGNGTRLTVT.

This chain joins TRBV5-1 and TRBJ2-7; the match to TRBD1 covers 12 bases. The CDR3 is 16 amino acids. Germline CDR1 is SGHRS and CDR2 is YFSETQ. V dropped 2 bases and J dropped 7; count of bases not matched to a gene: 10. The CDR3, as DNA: TGCGCCAGCAGCTTAAACCCGGGACAGGGGGCGAAGGAGCAGTACTTC. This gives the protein CASSLNPGQGAKEQYF.

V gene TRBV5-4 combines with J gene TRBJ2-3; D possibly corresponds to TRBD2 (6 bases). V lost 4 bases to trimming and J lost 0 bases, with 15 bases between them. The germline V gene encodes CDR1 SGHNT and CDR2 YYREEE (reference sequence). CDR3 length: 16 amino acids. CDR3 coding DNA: TGTGCCAGCAGCCCTGGAGGTAGCGGTAGCACAGATACGCAGTATTTT. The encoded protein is CASSPGGSGSTDTQYF.

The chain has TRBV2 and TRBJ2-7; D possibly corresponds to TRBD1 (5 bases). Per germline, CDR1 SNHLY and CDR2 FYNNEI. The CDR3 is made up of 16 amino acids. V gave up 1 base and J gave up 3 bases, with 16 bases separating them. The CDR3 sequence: CASSEGLQVLFYEQYF. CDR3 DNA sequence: TGTGCCAGCAGTGAAGGATTACAGGTTCTATTCTACGAGCAGTACTTC.

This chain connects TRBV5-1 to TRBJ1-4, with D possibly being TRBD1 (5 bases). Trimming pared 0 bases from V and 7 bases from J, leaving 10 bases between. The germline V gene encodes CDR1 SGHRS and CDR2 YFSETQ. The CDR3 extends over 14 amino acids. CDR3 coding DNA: TGCGCCAGCAGCTTGGCAGGGTCGGGTGAAAAACTGTTTTTT. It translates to CASSLAGSGEKLFF. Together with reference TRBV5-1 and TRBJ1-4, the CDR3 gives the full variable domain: KAGVTQTPRYLIKTRGQQVTLSCSPISGHRSVSWYQQTPGQGLQFLFEYFSETQRNKGNFPGRFSGRQFSNSRSEMNVSTLELGDSALYLCASSLAGSGEKLFFGSGTQLSVL.

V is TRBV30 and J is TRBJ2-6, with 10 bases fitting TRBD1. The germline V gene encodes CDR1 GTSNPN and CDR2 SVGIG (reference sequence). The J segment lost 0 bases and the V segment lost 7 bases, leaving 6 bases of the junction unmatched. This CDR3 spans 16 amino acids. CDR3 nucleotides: TGTGCCTATGACAGGGGGCTTACCTCTGGGGCCAACGTCCTGACTTTC. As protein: CAYDRGLTSGANVLTF.